Each of the 7 T cell receptor beta chains below was sequenced from the same sample in a study of T cell responses to AZD1222 COVID-19 vaccine. Clones were read by immunoSEQ multiplex PCR, and TCRdb kept only the in-frame ones, dropping some. Altogether approximately 60,000 clones are present, roughly three quarters being singletons, with the ten largest covering more than 13%. The specimen comprised peripheral blood, sampled on day 0 of AZD1222 vaccination. The receptors derive from an adult in good health.

The rearrangement uses TRBV29-1 and TRBJ2-7; 8 bases agree with TRBD1. J gave up 2 bases and V 4 bases, and 7 bases lay outside the gene matches. The length of the CDR3 is 14 residues. Germline lookup yields CDR1 SQVTM and CDR2 ANQGSEA. The CDR3 DNA reads as TGCAGCGTTGGGGAAGGGACAGGTGCCTACGAGCAGTACTTC. This translates into CSVGEGTGAYEQYF.

About this clone: A read error may account for a junction end that differs from germline. The rearrangement uses TRBV7-3 and TRBJ1-1; D ambiguous. Germline V gene sequence: CDR1 SGHTA, CDR2 FQGTGA. This CDR3 comprises 13 residues. The CDR3 DNA sequence: TGTGCCAGCAGCCCATTAGTCCAAGGACGGGTGGTCTTT. Its protein is CASSPLVQGRVVF.

The V and J genes are TRBV5-6 and TRBJ1-6; no clear D gene. CDR1 and CDR2 from the germline V gene are SGHDT and YYEEEE. This CDR3 is built from 16 residues. V lost 1 base and J 0 bases, leaving 8 bases between the germline ends. CDR3 amino acids: CASSLKTFSYNSPLHF. Here the CDR3 DNA reads TGTGCCAGCAGCTTGAAGACCTTCTCCTATAATTCACCCCTCCACTTT.

V gene TRBV5-8 combines with J gene TRBJ1-5; D possibly corresponds to TRBD1 (6 bases). The V end lost 4 bases, the J end lost 2 bases, and 13 bases lay between the germline ends. Germline V lookup: CDR1 SGHTS, CDR2 YDEGEE. The CDR3 extends over 15 amino acids. The CDR3 coding sequence is TGTGCCAGCAGCCCCAGGGGCTTTGGCAATCAGCCCCAGCATTTT. Translating gives CASSPRGFGNQPQHF.

The V call is TRBV25-1, the J call TRBJ1-1; TRBD1 is a possible D gene (5 bases). Germline CDR1 and CDR2: MGHDK and SYGVNS. There are 15 residues in the CDR3. The germline V and J ends were trimmed by 4 bases and 4 bases, with 16 bases remaining between them. The CDR3 bases are TGTGCCAGCAGTGTCGGGGAGGGGTTCGGCACTGAAGCTTTCTTT. It specifies CASSVGEGFGTEAFF.

This clone was seen a few times. J is TRBJ2-7 and V is TRBV4-1, with 8 bases that match TRBD1. This CDR3 contains 15 residues. Germline assignment: CDR1 MGHRA and CDR2 YSYEKL. The junction had 9 bases not matched to a gene; V was cut back by 4 bases and J by 4 bases. The CDR3 loop reads CASSPPTGARYEQYF. The CDR3 coding sequence is TGCGCCAGCAGCCCACCGACAGGGGCAAGATACGAGCAGTACTTC.

Here the CDR3 DNA reads TGCAGCGTGGGGGAAGGGGGCTCAAGCAATCAGCCCCAGCATTTT. It specifies CSVGEGGSSNQPQHF. The chain links TRBV29-1 to TRBJ1-5; 7 nucleotides align to TRBD1. V shed 6 bases and J 1 base; nucleotides not matched to a gene: 9. The CDR3 has 15 amino acids. CDR1 SQVTM and CDR2 ANQGSEA come from the germline V gene.